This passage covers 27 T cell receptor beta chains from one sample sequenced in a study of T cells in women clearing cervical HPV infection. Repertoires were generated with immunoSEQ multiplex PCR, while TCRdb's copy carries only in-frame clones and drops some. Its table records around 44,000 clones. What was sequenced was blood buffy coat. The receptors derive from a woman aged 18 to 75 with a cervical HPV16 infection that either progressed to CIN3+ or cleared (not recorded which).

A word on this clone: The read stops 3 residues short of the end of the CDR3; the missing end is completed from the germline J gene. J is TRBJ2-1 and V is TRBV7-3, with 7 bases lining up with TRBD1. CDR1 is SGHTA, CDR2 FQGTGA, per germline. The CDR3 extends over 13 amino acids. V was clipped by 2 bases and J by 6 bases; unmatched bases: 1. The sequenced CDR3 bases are TGTGCCAGCAGCTTAGCAGGGGGCAATGAG. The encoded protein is CASSLAGGNE. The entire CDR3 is CASSLAGGNEQFF.

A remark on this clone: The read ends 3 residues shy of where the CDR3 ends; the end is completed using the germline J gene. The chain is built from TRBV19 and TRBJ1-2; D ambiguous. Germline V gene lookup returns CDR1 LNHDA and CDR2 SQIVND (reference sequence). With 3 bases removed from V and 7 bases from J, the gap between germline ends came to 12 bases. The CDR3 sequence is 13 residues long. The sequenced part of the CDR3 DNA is TGTGCCAGTAGTATCAGGTTTGGTTTTGGC. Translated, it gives CASSIRFGFG. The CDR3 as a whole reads CASSIRFGFGYTF.

Partial CDR3 DNA: TGCAGTGCTGTCCCCCAACAGGGGGACGGC. Translating it yields CSAVPQQGDG. The complete CDR3 reads CSAVPQQGDGYTF. V and J are TRBV20-1 and TRBJ1-2; TRBD1 matches at 8 bases. The sequence runs out 3 residues before the end of the CDR3; the remainder is reconstructed from the germline J gene. Germline V lookup: CDR1 DFQATT, CDR2 SNEGSKA (reference sequence). CDR3 length: 13 amino acids.

CDR3 DNA, as far as it was read: TGCGCCAGCAGCTTGGGTGCGAGTCAGCCC. Translated, it gives CASSLGASQP. The full CDR3 protein is CASSLGASQPQHF. V and J are TRBV5-1 and TRBJ1-5; D gene unclear. The read falls 3 residues short of the CDR3 end, and the missing part is taken from the germline J gene. Trimming shortened V by 0 bases and J by 6 bases, and 7 bases separated the two germline ends. Germline V gives CDR1 SGHRS, CDR2 YFSETQ. The length of the CDR3 is 13 residues.

CDR3 bases read: TGCAGTGCTAGAAAAGCGGGAGGTGCCAATGAG. It specifies CSARKAGGANE. The CDR3, in full, reads CSARKAGGANEQFF. V and J are TRBV20-1 and TRBJ2-1; 9 bases agree with TRBD2. The read ends 3 residues early relative to the CDR3; the germline J gene fills the gap. V shed 2 bases and J 6 bases; nucleotides not matched to a gene: 5. The CDR3 covers 14 residues. Per germline, CDR1 DFQATT and CDR2 SNEGSKA (reference sequence).

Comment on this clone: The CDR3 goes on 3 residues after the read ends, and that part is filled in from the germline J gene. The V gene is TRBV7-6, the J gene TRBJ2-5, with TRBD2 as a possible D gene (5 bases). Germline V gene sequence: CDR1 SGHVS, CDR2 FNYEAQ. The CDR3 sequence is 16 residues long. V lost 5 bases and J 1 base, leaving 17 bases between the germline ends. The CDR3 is CASSPLVRAPQETQYF. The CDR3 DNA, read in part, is TGTGCCAGCAGCCCCCTTGTGCGGGCCCCCCAAGAGACC.

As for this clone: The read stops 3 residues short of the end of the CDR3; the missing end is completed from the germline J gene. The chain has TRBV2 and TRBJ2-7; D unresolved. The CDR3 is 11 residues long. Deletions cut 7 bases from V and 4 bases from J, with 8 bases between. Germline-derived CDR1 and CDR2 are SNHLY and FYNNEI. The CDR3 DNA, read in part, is TGTGCCAGCACCTCGGGTTACGAG. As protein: CASTSGYE. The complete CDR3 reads CASTSGYEQYF.

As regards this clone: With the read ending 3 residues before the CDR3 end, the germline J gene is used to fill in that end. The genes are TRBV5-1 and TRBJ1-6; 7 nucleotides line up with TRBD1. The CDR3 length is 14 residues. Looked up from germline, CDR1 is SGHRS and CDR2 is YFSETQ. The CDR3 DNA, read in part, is TGCGCCACAACTTGGGACAGTCCTCTTGGGGCC. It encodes CATTWDSPLGA. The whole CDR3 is CATTWDSPLGALHF.

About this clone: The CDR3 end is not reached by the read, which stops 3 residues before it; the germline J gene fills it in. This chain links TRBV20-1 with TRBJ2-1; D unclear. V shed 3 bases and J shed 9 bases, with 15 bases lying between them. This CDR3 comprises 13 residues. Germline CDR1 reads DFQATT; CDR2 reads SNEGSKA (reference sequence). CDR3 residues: CSASLAGYGEQFF. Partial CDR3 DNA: TGCAGTGCTAGCTTAGCCGGCTATGGTGAG.

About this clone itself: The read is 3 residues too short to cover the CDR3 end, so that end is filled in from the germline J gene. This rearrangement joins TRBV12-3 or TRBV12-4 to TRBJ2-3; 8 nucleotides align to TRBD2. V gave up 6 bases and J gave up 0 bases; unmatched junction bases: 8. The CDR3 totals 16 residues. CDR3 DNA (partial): TGTGCCAGCAGCCTTACTAGCGGTTCTAGCACAGATACG. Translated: CASSLTSGSSTDT. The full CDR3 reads CASSLTSGSSTDTQYF.

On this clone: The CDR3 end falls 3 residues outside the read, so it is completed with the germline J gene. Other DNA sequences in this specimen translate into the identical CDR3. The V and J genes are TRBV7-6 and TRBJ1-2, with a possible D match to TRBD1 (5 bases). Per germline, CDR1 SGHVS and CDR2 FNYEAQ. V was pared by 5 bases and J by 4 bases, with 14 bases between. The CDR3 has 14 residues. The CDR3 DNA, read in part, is TGTGCCAGCAGCAACGAGACAGCCTTCTATGGC. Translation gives CASSNETAFYG. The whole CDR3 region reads CASSNETAFYGYTF.

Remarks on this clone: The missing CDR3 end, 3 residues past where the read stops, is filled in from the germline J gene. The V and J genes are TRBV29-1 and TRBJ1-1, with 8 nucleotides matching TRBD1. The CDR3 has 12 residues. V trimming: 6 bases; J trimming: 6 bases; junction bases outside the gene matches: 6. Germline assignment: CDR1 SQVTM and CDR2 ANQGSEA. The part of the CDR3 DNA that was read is TGCAGCGTCAACGACAGGGGAGCTGAA. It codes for CSVNDRGAE. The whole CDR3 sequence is CSVNDRGAEAFF. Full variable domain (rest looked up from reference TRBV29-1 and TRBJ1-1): SAVISQKPSRDICQRGTSLTIQCQVDSQVTMMFWYRQQPGQSLTLIATANQGSEATYESGFVIDKFPISRPNLTFSTLTVSNMSPEDSSIYLCSVNDRGAEAFFGQGTRLTVV.

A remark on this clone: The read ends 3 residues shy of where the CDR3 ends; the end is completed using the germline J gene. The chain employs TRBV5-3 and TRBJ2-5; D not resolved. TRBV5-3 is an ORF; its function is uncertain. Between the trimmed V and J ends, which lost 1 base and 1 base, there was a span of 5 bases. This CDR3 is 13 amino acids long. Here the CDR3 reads CARSLRVQETQYF. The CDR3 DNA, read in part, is TGTGCCAGAAGCTTGAGGGTCCAAGAGACC.

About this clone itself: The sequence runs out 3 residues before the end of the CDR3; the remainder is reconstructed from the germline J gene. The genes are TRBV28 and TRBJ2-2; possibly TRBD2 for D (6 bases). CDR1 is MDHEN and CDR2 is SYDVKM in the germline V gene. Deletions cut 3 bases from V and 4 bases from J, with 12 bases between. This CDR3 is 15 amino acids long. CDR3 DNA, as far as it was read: TGTGCCAGCAGTTTCCGTAGGGACTCCACCGGGGAG. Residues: CASSFRRDSTGE. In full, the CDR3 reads CASSFRRDSTGELFF.

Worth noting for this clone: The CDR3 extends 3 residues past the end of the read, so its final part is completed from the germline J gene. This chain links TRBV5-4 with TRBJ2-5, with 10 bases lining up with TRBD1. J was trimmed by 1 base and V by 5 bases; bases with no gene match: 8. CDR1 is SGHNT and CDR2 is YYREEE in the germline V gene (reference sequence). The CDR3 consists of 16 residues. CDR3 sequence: CASSLGTGVIQETQYF. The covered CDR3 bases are TGTGCCAGCAGTCTAGGGACAGGGGTTATCCAAGAGACC.

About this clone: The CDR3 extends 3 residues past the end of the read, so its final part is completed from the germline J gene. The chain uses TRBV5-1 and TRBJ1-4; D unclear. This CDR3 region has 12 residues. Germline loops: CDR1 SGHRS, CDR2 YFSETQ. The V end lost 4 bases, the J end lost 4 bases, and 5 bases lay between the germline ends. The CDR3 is CASSNSNEKLFF. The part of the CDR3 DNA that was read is TGCGCCAGCAGCAACAGTAATGAAAAA.

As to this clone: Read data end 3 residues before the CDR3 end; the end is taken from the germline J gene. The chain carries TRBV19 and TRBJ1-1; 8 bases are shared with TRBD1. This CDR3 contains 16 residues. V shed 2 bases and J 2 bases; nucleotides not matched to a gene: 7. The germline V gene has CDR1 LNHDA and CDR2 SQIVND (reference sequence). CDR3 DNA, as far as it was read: TGTGCCAGTAGTATAAGGCTTGGACAGGGAAACACTGAA. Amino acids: CASSIRLGQGNTE. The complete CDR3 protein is CASSIRLGQGNTEAFF.

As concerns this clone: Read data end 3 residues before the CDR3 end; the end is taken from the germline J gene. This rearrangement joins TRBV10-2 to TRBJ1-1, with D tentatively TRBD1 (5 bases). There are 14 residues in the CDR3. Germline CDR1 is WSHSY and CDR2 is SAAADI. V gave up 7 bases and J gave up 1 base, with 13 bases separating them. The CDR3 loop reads CASMGSQENTEAFF. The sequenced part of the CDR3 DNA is TGCGCCAGCATGGGGTCACAGGAGAACACTGAA.

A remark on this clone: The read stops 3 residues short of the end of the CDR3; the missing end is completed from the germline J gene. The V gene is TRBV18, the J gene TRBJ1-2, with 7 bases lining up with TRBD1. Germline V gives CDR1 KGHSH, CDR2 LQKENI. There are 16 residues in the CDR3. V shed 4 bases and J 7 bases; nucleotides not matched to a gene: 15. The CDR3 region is CASSLIPDRPKPGYTF. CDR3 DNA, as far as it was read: TGTGCCAGCTCACTAATCCCGGACAGGCCAAAACCTGGC.

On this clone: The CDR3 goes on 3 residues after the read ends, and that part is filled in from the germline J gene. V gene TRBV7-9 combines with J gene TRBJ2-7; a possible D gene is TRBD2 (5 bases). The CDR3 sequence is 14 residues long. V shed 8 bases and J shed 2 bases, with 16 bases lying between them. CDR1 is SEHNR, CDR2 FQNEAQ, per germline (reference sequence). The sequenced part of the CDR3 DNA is TGTGCCAGCGGCCGGACTCCCAGCACCTACGAG. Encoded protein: CASGRTPSTYE. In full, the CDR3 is CASGRTPSTYEQYF.

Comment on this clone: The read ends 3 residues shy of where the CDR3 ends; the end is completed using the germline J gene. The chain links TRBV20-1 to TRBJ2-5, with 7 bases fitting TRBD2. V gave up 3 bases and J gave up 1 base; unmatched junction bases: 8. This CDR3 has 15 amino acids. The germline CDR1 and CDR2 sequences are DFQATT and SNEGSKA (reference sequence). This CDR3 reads CSARGGLGGQETQYF. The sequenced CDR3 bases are TGCAGTGCTAGGGGAGGACTAGGAGGCCAAGAGACC.

The CDR3 DNA, read in part, is TGTGCCAGCAGCCCCGCCACGGTCTTTCCCGGCGAG. Its translation is CASSPATVFPGE. The whole CDR3 sequence reads CASSPATVFPGEQYF. The J gene is TRBJ2-7, the V gene TRBV6-2 or TRBV6-3, with D hard to call. The read ends 3 residues before the CDR3 terminus; that terminus is restored from the germline J gene. CDR1 and CDR2 from the germline V gene are MNHEY and SVGEGT. V was pared by 6 bases and J by 6 bases, with 21 bases between. The CDR3 covers 15 residues.

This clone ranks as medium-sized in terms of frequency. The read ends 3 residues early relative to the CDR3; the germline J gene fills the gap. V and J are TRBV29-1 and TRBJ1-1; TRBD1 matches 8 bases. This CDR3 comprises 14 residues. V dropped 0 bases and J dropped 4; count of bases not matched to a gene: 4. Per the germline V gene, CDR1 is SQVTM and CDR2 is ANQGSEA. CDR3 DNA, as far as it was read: TGCAGCGTTGAAGACTTAACAGGGGGCACTGAA. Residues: CSVEDLTGGTE. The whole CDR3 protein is CSVEDLTGGTEAFF. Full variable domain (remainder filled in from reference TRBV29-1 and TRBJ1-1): SAVISQKPSRDICQRGTSLTIQCQVDSQVTMMFWYRQQPGQSLTLIATANQGSEATYESGFVIDKFPISRPNLTFSTLTVSNMSPEDSSIYLCSVEDLTGGTEAFFGQGTRLTVV.

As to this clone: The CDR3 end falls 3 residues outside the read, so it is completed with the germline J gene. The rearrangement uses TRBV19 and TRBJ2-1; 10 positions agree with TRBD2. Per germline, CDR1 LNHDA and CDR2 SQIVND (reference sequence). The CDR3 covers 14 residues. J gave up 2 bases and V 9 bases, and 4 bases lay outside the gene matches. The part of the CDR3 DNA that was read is TGTGCCAGCAGCGGGGGGGGAGCCTACAATGAG. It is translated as CASSGGGAYNE. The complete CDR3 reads CASSGGGAYNEQFF.

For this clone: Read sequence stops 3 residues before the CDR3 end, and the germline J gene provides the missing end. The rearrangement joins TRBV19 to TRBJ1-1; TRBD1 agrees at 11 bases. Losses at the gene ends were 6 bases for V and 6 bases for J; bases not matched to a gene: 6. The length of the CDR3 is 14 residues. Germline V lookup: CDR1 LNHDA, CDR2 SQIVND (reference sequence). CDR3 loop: CASSLRDRGSEAFF. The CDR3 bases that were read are TGTGCCAGTAGCCTCCGGGACAGGGGGTCTGAA.

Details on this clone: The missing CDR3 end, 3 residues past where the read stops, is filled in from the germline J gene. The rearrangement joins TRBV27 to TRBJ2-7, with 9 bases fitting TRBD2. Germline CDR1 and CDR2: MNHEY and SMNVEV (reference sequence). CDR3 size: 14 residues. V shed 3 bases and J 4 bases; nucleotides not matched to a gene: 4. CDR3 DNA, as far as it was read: TGTGCCAGCAGTTTCGCGGGAGGGCGGTACGAG. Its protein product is CASSFAGGRYE. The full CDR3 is CASSFAGGRYEQYF.

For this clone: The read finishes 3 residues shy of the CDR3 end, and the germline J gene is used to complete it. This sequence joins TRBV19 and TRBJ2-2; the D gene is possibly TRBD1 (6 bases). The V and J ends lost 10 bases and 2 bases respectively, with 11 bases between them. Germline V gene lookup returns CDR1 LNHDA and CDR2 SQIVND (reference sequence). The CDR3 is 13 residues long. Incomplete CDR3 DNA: TGTGCCACCCCGGACAGAAACACCGGGGAG. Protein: CATPDRNTGE. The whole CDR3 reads CATPDRNTGELFF.